A selection of T cell receptor beta chains follows, all from one sample in a study of T-cell reconstitution after alpha-beta-depleted transplantation in children. TCRdb analysed the PCR reads with MiXCR anew, one entry per CDR3 protein. The table has 200,000 to 300,000 distinct CDR3 sequences, around 12% seen once. This specimen consisted of PBMCs from the stem cell graft donor, obtained from the stem cell graft. The source is a human donor who donated a stem cell graft to a child with acute lymphoblastic leukemia. The CDR3 runs from the conserved cysteine through the conserved F or W. The order of the fields is D gene, J gene, clone size, V gene, CDR3 DNA, CDR3 protein. A D gene is named only where the DNA matches it firmly. Clone sizes are given selectively: once, few, many, or a class where the clone is expanded.

NA TRBJ1-2 many TRBV29-1 TGCAGCGTTGAGATTGCCTCCCCGGGGACCTATGGCTACACCTTC CSVEIASPGTYGYTF
NA TRBJ1-4 many TRBV7-8 TGTGCCAGCAGCTTAGGCAGCTTAACTAATGAAAAACTGTTTTTT CASSLGSLTNEKLFF
NA TRBJ1-1 many TRBV29-1 TGCAGCGTTGAAGGGGTCCGGAAGAACACTGAAGCTTTCTTT CSVEGVRKNTEAFF
NA TRBJ1-2 many TRBV7-9 TGTGCCAGCAGCTCCGAAAACAGGGTCTATGGCTACACCTTC CASSSENRVYGYTF
TRBD1 TRBJ2-3 many TRBV24-1 TGTGCCACCAGTGATTTAGGACAGGGGGCGGCGGATACGCAGTATTTT CATSDLGQGAADTQYF
TRBD2 TRBJ2-1 many TRBV29-1 TGCAGCGTAGCCCGACTAGCGGGAGGGCCCATCGGCAATGAGCAGTTCTTC CSVARLAGGPIGNEQFF
TRBD2 TRBJ2-7 few TRBV6-1 TGTGCCAGCAAGGAGTCGAGGACTAGGACGTACGAGCAGTACTTC CASKESRTRTYEQYF
TRBD1 TRBJ2-2 many TRBV5-1 TGCGCCAGCAGCTCCTTGGGCACTCTCAGGGGGCCGAACACCGGGGAGCTGTTTTTT CASSSLGTLRGPNTGELFF
NA TRBJ1-6 many TRBV20-1 TGCAGTGCTAGACCCCTCCGAGGGGATAATTCACCCCTCCACTTT CSARPLRGDNSPLHF
TRBD2 TRBJ2-3 few TRBV10-3 TGTGCCATCAGTGTAGCGGGACTCACAGATACGCAGTATTTT CAISVAGLTDTQYF
NA TRBJ1-6 many TRBV28 TGTGCCAGCAGTTTCGCCAGGGCGGGTTATAATTCACCCCTCCACTTT CASSFARAGYNSPLHF
NA TRBJ1-6 many TRBV9 TGTGCCAGCAGCCCAGGGATGAGGCAGGGAGATTCACCCCTCCACTTT CASSPGMRQGDSPLHF
NA TRBJ1-1 NA TRBV30 TGTGCCTGGAGAAGGAGGAGAGGAGGGGCGAGGACTGAAGCTTTCTTT CAWRRRRGGARTEAFF
NA TRBJ1-2 many TRBV5-6 TGTGCCAGCAGCGAAGGCTATGGCTACACCTTC CASSEGYGYTF
TRBD1 TRBJ2-3 few TRBV20-1 TGCAGTGCTAGGCCGGGACAGGCCACAGATACGCAGTATTTT CSARPGQATDTQYF
TRBD1 TRBJ2-3 many TRBV5-1 TGCGCCAGCAGCTCGGGACAGCCTAGCACAGATACGCAGTATTTT CASSSGQPSTDTQYF